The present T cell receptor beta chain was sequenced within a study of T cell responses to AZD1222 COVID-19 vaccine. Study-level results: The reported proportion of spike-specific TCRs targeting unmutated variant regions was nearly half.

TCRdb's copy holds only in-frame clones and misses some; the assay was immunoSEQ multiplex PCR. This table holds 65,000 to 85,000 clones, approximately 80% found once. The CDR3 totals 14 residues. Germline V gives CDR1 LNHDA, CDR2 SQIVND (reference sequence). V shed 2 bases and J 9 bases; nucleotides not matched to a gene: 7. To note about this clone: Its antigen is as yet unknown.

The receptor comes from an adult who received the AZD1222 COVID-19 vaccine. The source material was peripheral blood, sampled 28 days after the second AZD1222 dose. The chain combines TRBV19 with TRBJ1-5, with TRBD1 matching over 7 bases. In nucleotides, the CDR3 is TGTGCCAGTAGTATACAGGGGGAGCATTCGCCCCAGCATTTT. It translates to CASSIQGEHSPQHF.